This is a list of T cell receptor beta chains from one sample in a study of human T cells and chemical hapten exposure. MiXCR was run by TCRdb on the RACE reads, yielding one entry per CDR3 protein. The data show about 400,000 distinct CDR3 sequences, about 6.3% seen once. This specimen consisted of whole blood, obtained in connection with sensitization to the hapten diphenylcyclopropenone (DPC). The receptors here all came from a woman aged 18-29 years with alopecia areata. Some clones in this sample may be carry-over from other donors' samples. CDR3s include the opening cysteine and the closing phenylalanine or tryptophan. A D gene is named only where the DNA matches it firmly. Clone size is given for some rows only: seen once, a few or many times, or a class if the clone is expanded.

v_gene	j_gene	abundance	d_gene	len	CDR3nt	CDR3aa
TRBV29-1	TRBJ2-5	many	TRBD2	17	TGCAGCGTTGAATTCGGGCTAGCGGGGGACTACCAAGAGACCCAGTACTTC	CSVEFGLAGDYQETQYF
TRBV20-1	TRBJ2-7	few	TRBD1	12	TGCAGTGCCCAACAGGGGGCCTACGAGCAGTACTTC	CSAQQGAYEQYF
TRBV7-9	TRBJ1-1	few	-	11	TGTGCCAGTCTGATGAACACTGAAGCTTTCTTT	CASLMNTEAFF
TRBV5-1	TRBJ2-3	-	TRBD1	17	TGCGCCAGCAGCTTCAACCCCGGGACAGTCGACACAGATACGCAGTATTTT	CASSFNPGTVDTDTQYF
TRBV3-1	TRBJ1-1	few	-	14	TGTGCCAGCAGCCAATTCGGCGGGAACACTGAAGCTTTCTTT	CASSQFGGNTEAFF
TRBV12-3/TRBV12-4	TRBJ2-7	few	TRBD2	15	TGTGCCAGCAGTAAGGGCAACGGGGGGGACTGGGAGCAGTACTTC	CASSKGNGGDWEQYF
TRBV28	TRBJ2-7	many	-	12	TGTGCCAGCAGAGCCGGGGGATACGAGCAGTACTTC	CASRAGGYEQYF
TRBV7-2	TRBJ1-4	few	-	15	TGTGCCAGCAGCTCTAGACCGGGACTTAATGAAAAACTGTTTTTT	CASSSRPGLNEKLFF
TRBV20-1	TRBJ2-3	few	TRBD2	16	TGCAGTGCTAGAGATCGGCTAGCGGGGCTCGGGGATACGCAGTATTTT	CSARDRLAGLGDTQYF
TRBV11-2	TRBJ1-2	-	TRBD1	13	TGTGCCAGCAGCTCCCCGACAGGGAGCGGCTACACCTTC	CASSSPTGSGYTF
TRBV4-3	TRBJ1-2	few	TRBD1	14	TGCGCCAGCAGCCGAGCAGACAGGGCAGATGGCTACACCTTC	CASSRADRADGYTF
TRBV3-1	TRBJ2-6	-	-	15	TGTGCCAGCAGCCAAGGGAACTCTGGGGCCAACGTCCTGACTTTC	CASSQGNSGANVLTF
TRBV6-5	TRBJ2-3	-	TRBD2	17	TGTGCCAGCAGCCGCGGGTTTCTAGCGGGGGGCACAGATACGCAGTATTTT	CASSRGFLAGGTDTQYF
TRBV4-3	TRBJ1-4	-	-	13	TGCGCCAGCAGTGTACAGGAAAACGAAAAACTGTTTTTT	CASSVQENEKLFF